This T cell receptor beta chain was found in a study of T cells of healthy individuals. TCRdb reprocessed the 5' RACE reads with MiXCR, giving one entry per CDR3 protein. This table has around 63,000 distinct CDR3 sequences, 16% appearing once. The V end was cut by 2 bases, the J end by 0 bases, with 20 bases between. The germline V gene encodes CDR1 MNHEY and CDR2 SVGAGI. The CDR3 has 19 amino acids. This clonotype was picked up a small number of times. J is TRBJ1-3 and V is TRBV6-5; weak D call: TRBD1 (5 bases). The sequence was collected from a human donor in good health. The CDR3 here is CASSYRITTSGLSGNTIYF. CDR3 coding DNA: TGTGCCAGCAGTTACCGAATCACTACGTCAGGGCTCTCTGGAAACACCATATATTTT.